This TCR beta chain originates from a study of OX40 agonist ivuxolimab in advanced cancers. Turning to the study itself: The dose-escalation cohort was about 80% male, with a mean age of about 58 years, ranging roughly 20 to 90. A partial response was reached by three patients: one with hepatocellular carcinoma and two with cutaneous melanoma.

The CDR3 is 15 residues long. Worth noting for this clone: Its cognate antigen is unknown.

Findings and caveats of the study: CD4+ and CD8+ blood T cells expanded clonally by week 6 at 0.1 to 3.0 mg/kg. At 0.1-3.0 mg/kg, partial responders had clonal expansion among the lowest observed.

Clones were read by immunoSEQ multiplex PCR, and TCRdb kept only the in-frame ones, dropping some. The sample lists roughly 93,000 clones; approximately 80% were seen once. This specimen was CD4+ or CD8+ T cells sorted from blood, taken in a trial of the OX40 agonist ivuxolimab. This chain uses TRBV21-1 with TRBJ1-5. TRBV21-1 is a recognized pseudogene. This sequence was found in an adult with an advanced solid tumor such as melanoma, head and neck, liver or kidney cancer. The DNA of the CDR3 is TGTGCCAGCAGCCAAAAACGGCGGAAGATCCAGCCCCAGCATTTT. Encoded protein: CASSQKRRKIQPQHF.